The source of this T cell receptor beta chain is a study of cytomegalovirus exposure and HLA in healthy donors (dated by TCRdb to about 2017). Context from the whole study: An earlier analysis of some 500 of the donors reported about 250 Gb of sequence data and some 120 million unique TCR beta sequences from about 200 million T cells. Roughly 310 gigabases of sequencing data and around 87 million unique TCR sequences were included in an early release covering 550 to 650 HLA-typed donors. Among the roughly 400 genotyped donors, around 79% belonged to the genetic ancestry cluster associated with self-reported Caucasian donors. The study aimed to test whether cataloging public T cell receptors could reveal signatures of past pathogen exposure. The study used immunosequencing to profile the T cell repertoires of more than 650 subjects and linked those repertoires to cytomegalovirus serostatus. Along with the approximately 700-subject first cohort, a separate validation cohort of over a hundred different subjects was used. To predict cytomegalovirus infection status, the study combined high-throughput TCR immunosequencing, statistical association of individual TCRs with disease status, and machine learning. A later analysis re-examined previously published TCR beta repertoires from roughly 720 donors and added high-resolution HLA genotyping to investigate patterns of TCR occurrence. Rather than using new phenotypic data, the later analysis identified candidate immune exposures from TCR beta sequences and from how often those sequences occurred across donors. To decide whether each TCR beta V gene segment behaved as functional or pseudogenic, an earlier analysis of some 580 of the donors relied on high-throughput TCR beta sequencing. Donor age, sex, ethnicity and CMV serostatus were collected together with the repertoire data. A later genetic analysis used genome-wide SNP genotypes for about 65% of the roughly 700 donors, treating that subset as a discovery cohort. Every repertoire in the discovery cohort had been generated on one and the same sequencing platform. HLA typing covered class I and class II loci at four-digit resolution. The number of donors typed differed by locus, with about 629-640 for A, B, C, DRB1 and DQB1, around 500 for DQA1, 606 for DPA1, and some 450 for DPB1. Roughly five DR-DQ haplotypes were handled as single units for association and clustering, since linkage in the cohort was strong. On average, around 240,000 unique TCR beta nucleotide sequences were sequenced per donor among 350 to 400 genotyped donors of the cohort, with approximately 18% of those sequences being non-productive.

Concerning this clone: Its recognized antigen is unknown. Within one base of it there is no much larger clone, and no base qualities were kept.

The full study reports these points: A later analysis associated about 17,000 TCR beta sequences with specific HLA alleles at a false discovery rate of 0.05. Correlated functional status among segregating V segments might reflect linkage disequilibrium, but an unknown experimental factor could not be ruled out. Only TCR beta chains were sequenced in this cohort, and the absence of alpha or paired-chain data limited detectable features. According to a later analysis, parvovirus B19, influenza, CMV and Epstein-Barr virus appeared linked to several top co-occurrence clusters. Across donors, most TCR sequences were observed very rarely, whereas some public TCRs were present in many individuals. Because counts were too low, more than 15 rarely observed V segments, including chromosome 9 orphons, were excluded from the earlier analysis of fewer than 650 of the donors. Cytomegalovirus status was reported to be diagnosed by the classifier with high specificity and sensitivity in both the original and validation cohorts. HLA typing was unavailable for some donors at each locus, so association tests used only the typed subset. In a later analysis, the rate of TCR association differed among HLA loci, with DRB1 alleles having the most associated TCRs and HLA-C alleles having the fewest. In vitro tests confirmed that a few of the cytomegalovirus-associated TCR beta chains recognize cytomegalovirus antigens. The 87-base-pair reads could not distinguish some IMGT-functional V segments, including TRBV6-2 and TRBV6-3, so those segments were excluded. Roughly uniform sequencing depth across donors was assumed in presence/absence analyses, although this assumption may not hold. In an earlier analysis of 500 to 650 of the donors, most TCR beta V segments appeared in productive rearrangements about 87% or about 30% of the time, broadly matching IMGT annotations. The study listed 150 to 200 TCR beta chains as associated with cytomegalovirus. A later genetic analysis reported fewer N-insertions in productive TCRs among donors in an Asian-associated ancestry cluster than the 666-donor mean. A further reported finding was that TCR beta sequences accurately predicted the HLA-A and HLA-B alleles for most subjects in the first cohort. Immune exposure information for the cohort was limited to CMV serostatus. Strong co-occurrence of HLA alleles, especially DR and DQ, made assigning TCR associations to individual alleles difficult. A group of highly shared sequence variants was considered likely to be a technical artifact of the sequencing pipeline. In a later analysis, HLA-associated TCR beta chains showed more clonal expansion and lower generation probabilities than non-associated chains that were equally common. A later analysis found that most CMV-associated TCR beta chains appeared HLA-restricted, with HLA associations seemingly driven largely by CMV exposure. V-gene and J-gene trimming of TCR beta chains was associated with a missense DCLRE1C variant in a later genetic analysis, and the association was replicated in an independent cohort. According to the authors, the approach could potentially be generalized to other disease states and immunological phenotypes.

Library method: the immunoSEQ multiplex PCR assay. The multiplex PCR relied on a mix of 60 forward primers for TCR Vbeta segments and 13 reverse primers for TCR Jbeta segments. The CDR3 region of rearranged TCR beta genes was amplified from genomic DNA with a multiplex PCR assay. The amplified TCR beta libraries were sequenced on the Illumina HiSeq System as 87-base-pair reads. In the source study's methods: In a later analysis, about 80 million unique TCR beta chains were counted across the roughly 670 repertoires, and about 10 million of these chains were shared by at least two donors. Raw reads were error-corrected and collapsed into unique sequences with a nearest-neighbor algorithm that merged closely related sequences to remove PCR and sequencing errors. To assign V, D and J gene segments, CDR3 sequences were aligned to IMGT reference sequences. For a sequence to be retained, at least a six-nucleotide match to both a V gene segment and a J gene segment was required. A rearrangement was called productive if the CDR3 had no stop codons and remained in frame with V and J, and every other rearrangement was called non-productive. CDR3 was defined by IMGT convention, running from the second conserved V-encoded cysteine to the conserved J-encoded phenylalanine. The earlier analysis of about 500 of the donors excluded sequences that lacked an unambiguous match to a single V gene segment. In an earlier analysis of roughly 500 of the donors, V segments were called functional above 56.7% productive rearrangements and were called segregating when the between-donor standard deviation exceeded 5%. A statistical classification framework was built for diagnosing cytomegalovirus status from the catalog of TCR beta chain sequences. In a later analysis, TCR nucleotide sequences were compared against IMGT/GENE-DB human TR gene sequences so that V and J genes could be assigned. In a later analysis, CDR3 sequences and most-parsimonious VDJ recombination scenarios were assigned using the TCRdist pipeline. In a later analysis, each TCR beta chain was defined by its CDR3 amino acid sequence together with its V-gene family, and reads without a unique V-gene family were excluded. To address suspected cross-contamination and a sequencing artifact, a later analysis removed a few hundred highly shared, low-generation-probability nucleotide sequences. In a later analysis, a clonal expansion index for each public chain was calculated from normalized within-repertoire ranks of inferred template counts. In a later analysis, generation probabilities were computed using a VDJ recombination model fitted to out-of-frame rearrangements, and the results were checked against IGoR. A later analysis scored TCR-TCR, TCR-HLA and TCR-CMV co-occurrence with hypergeometric tests, applying a repertoire-size bias correction to TCR pairs. To estimate false discovery rates, a later analysis permuted the HLA or CMV assignments 20 times. In a later analysis, co-occurring TCRs were grouped using DBSCAN, and TCRdist sequence similarity was added for clustering within HLA-allele-positive subsets. Repertoires with fewer than 30,000 or more than 120,000 public chains were left out of co-occurrence clustering, as were five repertoires with anomalous nucleotide sharing. TCRdb mirrors the immuneACCESS table, restricted to in-frame sequences. Some clones are absent from its copies; in checked studies, under half trace to an unresolved V gene, and the reason for the others is unknown. V and J calls plus clone size are reproduced from that table; the DNA served to infer D and trimming. For this sample there are more than 95,000 clones; 75% to 90% appear just once. Around 6.9% of the sample belongs to the ten largest clones.

V loses 3 bases, J loses 1 base, and the germline ends lie 6 bases apart. The CDR3 starts with the cysteine, ends with the phenylalanine, and has 13 residues. This entry keeps only the CDR3 DNA: 39 bases, framed from base 1. CDR1 and CDR2, looked up from the germline V gene, are MDHEN and SYDVKM. The cohort was made up of roughly 670 healthy bone marrow donors. At the time of sampling, every cohort member was nominally healthy, though immune exposures that went unrecorded were likely present. The donor tested CMV seropositive, placing the donor among the 310 or so seropositive members of the cohort. A peripheral blood sample was provided by each donor, and peripheral blood mononuclear cells were used for TCR beta sequencing. Genomic DNA extraction from the blood cell samples was performed with the Qiagen DNeasy Blood Extraction Kit.

This clonotype originated in a young man in good health and CMV-seropositive. The chain couples TRBV28 to TRBJ1-1; the D gene is unclear. The sequencing input was PBMCs. The nucleotides read TGTGCCAGCAGTTTCGAGGGGAACACTGAAGCTTTCTTT. Translated, this is CASSFEGNTEAFF. The entire variable domain, with the stretches around the CDR3 drawn from the reference TRBV28 and TRBJ1-1 proteins, is DVKVTQSSRYLVKRTGEKVFLECVQDMDHENMFWYRQDPGLGLRLIYFSYDVKMKEKGDIPEGYSVSREKKERFSLILESASTNQTSMYLCASSFEGNTEAFFGQGTRLTVV.